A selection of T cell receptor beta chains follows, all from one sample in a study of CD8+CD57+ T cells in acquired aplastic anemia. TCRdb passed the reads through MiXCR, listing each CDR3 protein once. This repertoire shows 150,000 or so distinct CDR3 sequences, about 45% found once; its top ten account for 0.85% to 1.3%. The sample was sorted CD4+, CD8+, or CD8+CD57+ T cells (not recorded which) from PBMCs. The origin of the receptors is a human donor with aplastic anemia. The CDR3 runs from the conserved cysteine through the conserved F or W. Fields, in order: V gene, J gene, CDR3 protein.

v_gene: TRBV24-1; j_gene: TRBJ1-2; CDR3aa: CATSLTGGNYGYTF
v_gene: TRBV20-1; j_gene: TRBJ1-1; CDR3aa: CSATREGQNTEAFF
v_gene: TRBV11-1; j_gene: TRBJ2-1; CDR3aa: CASSLLAGGLDEQFF
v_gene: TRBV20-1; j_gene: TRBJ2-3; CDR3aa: CSARAPGRVSDTQYF
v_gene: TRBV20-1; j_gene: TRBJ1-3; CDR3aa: CSARPGTGAGNTIYF
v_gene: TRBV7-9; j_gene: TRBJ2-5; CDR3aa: CASSTGDQETQYF
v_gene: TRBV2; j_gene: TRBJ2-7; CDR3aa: CASSSTGVLHEQYF
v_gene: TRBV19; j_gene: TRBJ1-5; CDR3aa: CASSFQGKPQHF
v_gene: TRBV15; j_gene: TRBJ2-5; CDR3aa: CATSRSRKQEETQYF
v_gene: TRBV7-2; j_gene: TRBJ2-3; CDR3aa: CASSFIAGGTDTQYF
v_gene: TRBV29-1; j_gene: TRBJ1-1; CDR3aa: CSVALRGGTEAFF
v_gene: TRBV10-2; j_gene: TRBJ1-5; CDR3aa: CASMGWRQPQHF
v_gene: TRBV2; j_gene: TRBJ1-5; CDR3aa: CASSEREMSNQPQHF
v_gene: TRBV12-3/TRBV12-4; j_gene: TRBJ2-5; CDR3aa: CASSLSHTRETQYF
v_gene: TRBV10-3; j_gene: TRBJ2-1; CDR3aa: CAISDPVGLAGAHYNEQFF
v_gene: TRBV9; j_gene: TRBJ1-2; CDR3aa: CASSAGHGYTF
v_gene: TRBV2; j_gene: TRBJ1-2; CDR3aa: CASSERINGAWRDYGYTF
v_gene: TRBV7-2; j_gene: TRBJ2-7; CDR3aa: CASSPPGGAGRIYEQYF
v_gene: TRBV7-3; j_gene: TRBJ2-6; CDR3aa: CASSLGTAGANVLTF
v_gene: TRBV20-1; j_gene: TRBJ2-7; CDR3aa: CSARSGTGNYERYF
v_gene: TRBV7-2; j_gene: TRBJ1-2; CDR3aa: CASSLNRRYGYTF
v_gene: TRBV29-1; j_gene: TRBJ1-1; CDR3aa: CSLMGVRGAEFEAFF
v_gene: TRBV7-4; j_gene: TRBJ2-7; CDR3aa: CAGSLGLLRGISSYEQYF
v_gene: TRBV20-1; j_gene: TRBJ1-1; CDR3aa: CSAGRGRDTEAFF
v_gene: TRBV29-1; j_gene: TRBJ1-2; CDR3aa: CSVDAGGYGLYGYTF
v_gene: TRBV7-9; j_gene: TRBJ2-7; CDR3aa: CASASSYEQYF
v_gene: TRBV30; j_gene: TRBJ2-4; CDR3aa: CAWSVHREQPKNIQYF
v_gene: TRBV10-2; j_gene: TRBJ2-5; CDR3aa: CASSVTWETQYF
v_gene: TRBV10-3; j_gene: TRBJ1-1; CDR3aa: CAISESSGQNTEAFF
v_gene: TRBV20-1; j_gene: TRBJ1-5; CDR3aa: CSVRFGDLQPQHF
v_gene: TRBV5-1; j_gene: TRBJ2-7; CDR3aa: CASSLRASNSHEQYF